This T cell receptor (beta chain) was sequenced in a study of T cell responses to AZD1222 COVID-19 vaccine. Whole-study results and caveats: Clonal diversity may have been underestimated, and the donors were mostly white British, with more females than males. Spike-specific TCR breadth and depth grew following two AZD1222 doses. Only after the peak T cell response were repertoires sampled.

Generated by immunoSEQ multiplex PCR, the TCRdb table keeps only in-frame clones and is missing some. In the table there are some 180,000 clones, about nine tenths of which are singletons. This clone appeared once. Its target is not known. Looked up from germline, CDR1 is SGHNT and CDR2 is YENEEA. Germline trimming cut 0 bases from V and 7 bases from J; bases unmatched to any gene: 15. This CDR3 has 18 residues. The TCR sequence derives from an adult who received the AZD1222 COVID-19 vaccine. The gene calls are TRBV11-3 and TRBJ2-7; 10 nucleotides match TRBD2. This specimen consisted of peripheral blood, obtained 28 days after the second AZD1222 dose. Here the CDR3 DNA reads TGTGCCAGCAGCTTAGACGGCCCCCAGCGGGAGGGCCCGAGGGAGCAGTACTTC. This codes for CASSLDGPQREGPREQYF.